The 22 T cell receptor beta chains below all came from one sample that was sequenced in a study of blood T cells in healthy people across ages. A second about 7 to 12 cycle PCR used barcoded and J-beta primers. TCRdb passed the 5' RACE reads through MiXCR, listing each CDR3 protein once. The sample has more than 1,000,000 distinct CDR3 sequences, around 27% seen once. These data were also reused for a study on T cells of mothers and their children.

The source material was blood. The source is a girl aged 2-10 years in good health.

Regarding this clonotype: The junction and the germline gene differ at one end; a read error may be behind it. This sequence joins TRBV7-9 and TRBJ1-4, with D perhaps TRBD1 (5 bases). The CDR3 sequence is 15 residues long. CDR1 and CDR2 (germline): SEHNR, FQNEAQ (reference sequence). The CDR3 DNA reads TGTTCCAGCAGCTCCAGGGACCCCGGGGATGAAAAACTGTTTTTT. It encodes CSSSSRDPGDEKLFF.

The chain joins TRBV9 to TRBJ1-2, with D uncertain. The CDR3 runs to 13 residues. With 4 bases removed from V and 4 bases from J, the gap between germline ends came to 11 bases. Per germline, CDR1 SGDLS and CDR2 YYNGEE. The CDR3 DNA is TGTGCCAGCAGCCCTAGTCTACTCTATGGCTACACCTTC. Translating it yields CASSPSLLYGYTF.

This clonotype was seen more than once but under ten times. The chain couples TRBV28 to TRBJ2-5; 9 bases align to TRBD2. The CDR3 loop spans 17 amino acids. Germline CDR1 is MDHEN and CDR2 is SYDVKM. The J segment lost 4 bases and the V segment lost 5 bases, leaving 14 bases of the junction unmatched. This CDR3 is CASSGRLAEPPGETQYF. The CDR3 region has the DNA TGTGCCAGCAGTGGAAGACTAGCGGAGCCCCCAGGAGAGACCCAGTACTTC.

The CDR3 DNA reads as TGTGCCAGCAGTGACCCTTTCTATTACGAGCAGTACTTC. Its protein product is CASSDPFYYEQYF. The chain combines TRBV25-1 with TRBJ2-5; D is undetermined. Near its end, the DNA agrees better with TRBJ2-7, so the J call may be wrong. The CDR3 runs to 13 residues. Looked up from germline, CDR1 is MGHDK and CDR2 is SYGVNS.

This chain connects TRBV3-1 to TRBJ1-3; D call uncertain. V lost 4 bases, J lost 8 bases, and 9 bases lay in between. In germline, CDR1 is LGHDT, CDR2 YNNKEL (reference sequence). This CDR3 contains 12 residues. CDR3 protein: CASSPHIDTIYF. In nucleotides, the CDR3 is TGTGCCAGCAGCCCCCACATAGACACCATATATTTT.

This clonotype appeared a few times. This sequence joins TRBV29-1 and TRBJ2-5, with TRBD2 identical over 8 bases. Germline loops: CDR1 SQVTM, CDR2 ANQGSEA. J gave up 5 bases and V 7 bases, and 6 bases lay outside the gene matches. CDR3 size: 12 residues. The CDR3 sequence: CSARGGWETQYF. The CDR3 DNA follows: TGCAGCGCCCGGGGGGGATGGGAGACCCAGTACTTC.

The gene calls are TRBV28 and TRBJ1-2; no clear D. The CDR3 covers 14 residues. V was cut by 9 bases and J by 6 bases, with 20 bases left in between. Germline loops: CDR1 MDHEN, CDR2 SYDVKM. The CDR3 DNA reads TGTGCCAGTTTTGAAGTGGGCGCAGATGATGGCTACACCTTC. It encodes CASFEVGADDGYTF.

The chain recombines TRBV6-2 or TRBV6-3 with TRBJ2-7, with D unresolved. Trimming shortened V by 2 bases and J by 3 bases, and 8 bases separated the two germline ends. This CDR3 has 13 amino acids. Germline V CDR1 and CDR2: MNHEY, SVGEGT. The CDR3 DNA follows: TGTGCCAGCAGTTACGAGGTTGGCTACGAGCAGTACTTC. Residues: CASSYEVGYEQYF.

This clonotype was seen a handful of times. The rearrangement joins TRBV29-1 to TRBJ2-1; 9 bases align to TRBD1. Looked up from germline, CDR1 is SQVTM and CDR2 is ANQGSEA. This CDR3 has 13 residues. V lost 7 bases and J lost 4; bases outside the gene matches: 5. CDR3 region: CSGLGQGYNEQFF. In DNA, the CDR3 is TGCAGCGGCCTGGGACAGGGATACAATGAGCAGTTCTTC.

The rearrangement links TRBV5-5 to TRBJ2-1, with 7 positions matching TRBD2. The CDR3 covers 15 residues. Trimming cost V 6 bases and J 5 bases; bases outside gene matches: 11. Germline values: CDR1 SGHKS, CDR2 YYEKEE (reference sequence). CDR3 DNA: TGTGCCAGCACCAACGGGGAGGGGTCCAACAATGAGCAGTTCTTC. Amino acids: CASTNGEGSNNEQFF. Full variable domain (outside the CDR3, taken from reference TRBV5-5 and TRBJ2-1): DAGVTQSPTHLIKTRGQQVTLRCSPISGHKSVSWYQQVLGQGPQFIFQYYEKEERGRGNFPDRFSARQFPNYSSELNVNALLLGDSALYLCASTNGEGSNNEQFFGPGTRLTVL.

V and J are TRBV6-5 and TRBJ2-7; D not resolved. Trimming took 4 bases from V and 5 from J, leaving 12 bases between them. CDR1 MNHEY and CDR2 SVGAGI come from the germline V gene. The CDR3 is 13 residues long. CDR3 protein: CASSSTRSDEQYF. DNA for the CDR3: TGTGCCAGCAGTTCGACGAGGTCCGACGAGCAGTACTTC.

The rearrangement uses TRBV9 and TRBJ2-1; possibly TRBD2 for D (6 bases). The closer fit of TRBJ2-7 to the DNA end suggests the J call may be wrong. The CDR3 totals 14 residues. Germline loops: CDR1 SGDLS, CDR2 YYNGEE. The CDR3 DNA reads TGTGCCAGCAGCCAAGGCCACCGGGGGTTCGAGCAGTACTTC. Protein product: CASSQGHRGFEQYF.

The table lists this clonotype with a few counts. The CDR3 DNA reads as TGCAGCGTTGAAGATGTTTGGGGGGCAGGTACTGAAGCTTTCTTT. Translated, it gives CSVEDVWGAGTEAFF. The J gene is TRBJ1-1, the V gene TRBV29-1; possible D gene TRBD1, 6 bases. The germline V gene encodes CDR1 SQVTM and CDR2 ANQGSEA. The CDR3 runs 15 residues. Deletions cut 0 bases from V and 5 bases from J, with 16 bases between.

V usage is TRBV29-1 and J usage is TRBJ2-3, with D possibly TRBD1 on 6 matching bases. CDR3 size: 13 residues. Germline V gene lookup returns CDR1 SQVTM and CDR2 ANQGSEA. Trimming shortened V by 5 bases and J by 3 bases, and 12 bases separated the two germline ends. CDR3 bases: TGCAGCGTTCAACAGGGTTGGACAGATACGCAGTATTTT. Its translation: CSVQQGWTDTQYF.

This chain connects TRBV6-5 to TRBJ2-2; 7 bases fit TRBD1. V shed 5 bases, J shed 8 bases, and the junction held 5 bases outside the gene matches. Germline values: CDR1 MNHEY, CDR2 SVGAGI. This CDR3 region has 13 residues. The CDR3: CASSQQGQGELFF. CDR3 bases: TGTGCCAGCAGTCAACAGGGGCAGGGGGAGCTGTTTTTT.

This clonotype turned up a few times. This rearrangement joins TRBV27 to TRBJ2-7, with D possibly being TRBD1 or TRBD2 (6 bases each). CDR1 is MNHEY, CDR2 SMNVEV, per germline (reference sequence). The CDR3 spans 16 residues. V lost 3 bases and J lost 6, with 21 bases in between. The CDR3 loop reads CASSFTSGAPLREQYF. DNA of the CDR3: TGTGCCAGCAGTTTTACTTCGGGGGCCCCCCTTCGCGAGCAGTACTTC.

The V and J genes are TRBV6-6 and TRBJ2-5, with 12 bases identical to TRBD1. The end of the DNA aligns better with TRBJ2-7, so the J call may be wrong. CDR1 MNHNY and CDR2 SVGAGI come from the germline V gene (reference sequence). The CDR3 is 14 residues long. Here the CDR3 DNA reads TGTGCCAGCAGGGGACAGGGGGCTTCTTACGAGCAGTACTTC. As protein: CASRGQGASYEQYF.

The CDR3 loop is CSVELRDTNYEQYF. The CDR3 coding sequence is TGCAGCGTTGAACTCCGGGACACAAACTACGAGCAGTACTTC. The V call is TRBV29-1, the J call TRBJ2-7; D perhaps matches TRBD1 (6 bases). This CDR3 has 14 residues. Trimming left V 2 bases short and J 3 bases short, with 14 bases between. The germline gives CDR1 SQVTM, CDR2 ANQGSEA.

This clonotype was seen only a few times. J is TRBJ2-1 and V is TRBV9, with TRBD2 matching 8 bases. The CDR3 consists of 14 residues. With 0 bases clipped from V and 5 bases from J, the junction kept 1 base outside the gene matches. The germline V gene has CDR1 SGDLS and CDR2 YYNGEE. The CDR3 spells CASSVGSGDNEQFF. CDR3 in DNA: TGTGCCAGCAGCGTAGGTAGCGGGGACAATGAGCAGTTCTTC.

The chain uses TRBV6-1 and TRBJ2-1; 9 bases line up with TRBD1. V shed 6 bases and J 3 bases; nucleotides not matched to a gene: 12. The CDR3 is made up of 17 amino acids. Germline values: CDR1 MNHNS, CDR2 SASEGT. The CDR3, as DNA: TGTGCCAGCAGCGCTGGCACAGGGGGCTCCTACTACAATGAGCAGTTCTTC. Its translation: CASSAGTGGSYYNEQFF.

This clonotype appeared a few times. This sequence joins TRBV12-3 or TRBV12-4 and TRBJ2-6; no definite D call. V lost 10 bases and J 1 base, leaving 8 bases between the germline ends. The CDR3 is 13 residues long. The CDR3 nucleotides read TGTGCCACTGCGCTATCTGGGGCCAACGTCCTGACTTTC. Its protein is CATALSGANVLTF.

V and J are TRBV7-2 and TRBJ2-7, with 9 bases fitting TRBD1. Germline trimming cut 7 bases from V and 2 bases from J; bases unmatched to any gene: 12. The CDR3 is 16 residues long. Germline V gives CDR1 SGHTA, CDR2 FQGNSA. CDR3 DNA: TGTGCCAGCACAAACGCTAGGGACAGGGTCCCCTACGAGCAGTACTTC. Translated, it gives CASTNARDRVPYEQYF.